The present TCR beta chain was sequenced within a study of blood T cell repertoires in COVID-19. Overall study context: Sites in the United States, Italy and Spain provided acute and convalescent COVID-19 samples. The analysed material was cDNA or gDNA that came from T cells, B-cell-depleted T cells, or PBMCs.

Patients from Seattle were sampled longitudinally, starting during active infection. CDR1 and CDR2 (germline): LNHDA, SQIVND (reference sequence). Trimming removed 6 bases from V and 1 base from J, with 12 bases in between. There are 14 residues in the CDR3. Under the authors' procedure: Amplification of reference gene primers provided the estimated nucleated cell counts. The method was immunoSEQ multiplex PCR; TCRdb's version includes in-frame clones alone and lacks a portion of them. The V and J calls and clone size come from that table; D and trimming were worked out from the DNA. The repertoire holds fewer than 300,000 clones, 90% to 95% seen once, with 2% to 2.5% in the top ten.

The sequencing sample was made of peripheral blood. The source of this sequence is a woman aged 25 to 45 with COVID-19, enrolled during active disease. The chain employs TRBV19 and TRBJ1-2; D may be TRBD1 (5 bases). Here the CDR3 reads CASSKQDLNYGYTF. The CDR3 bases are TGTGCCAGTAGCAAACAGGACCTTAACTATGGCTACACCTTC.